Following are 17 T cell receptor beta chains from one sample sequenced in a study of beta chain features in type 1 diabetes. Of the isolated RNA, all was reverse transcribed, and so the sequenced material was expressed TCRB transcripts. Some clones are missing from TCRdb's copy, which holds only in-frame ones; the method was immunoSEQ multiplex PCR. Of under 250,000 clones listed, roughly a tenth were seen once; the top ten hold 1% to 1.5%. The sample was central memory CD4+ T cells from blood. Source of these receptors: a man between 18 and 35 years old in good health.

Worth noting for this clone: The same CDR3 can be traced to other DNA sequences in this sample. The V call is TRBV30, the J call TRBJ2-5, with D uncertain. The CDR3 spans 11 residues. Germline V gene data show CDR1 as GTSNPN and CDR2 as SVGIG (reference sequence). V lost 3 bases and J 5 bases, leaving 7 bases between the germline ends. As DNA, the CDR3 is TGTGCCTGGAGCCTTGGGGAGACCCAGTACTTC. This encodes CAWSLGETQYF.

In its sample, this clone was seen a few times. The genes are TRBV5-4 and TRBJ2-5, with D possibly TRBD2 on 6 matching bases. CDR3 size: 14 residues. The germline V and J ends were trimmed by 2 bases and 5 bases, with 13 bases remaining between them. Germline V CDR1 and CDR2: SGHNT, YYREEE (reference sequence). For the CDR3, the DNA is TGTGCCAGCAGCTTTGGCCAGGGAGGCGAGACCCAGTACTTC. As protein: CASSFGQGGETQYF.

The chain joins TRBV5-5 to TRBJ1-5; D not resolved. Germline V gives CDR1 SGHKS, CDR2 YYEKEE (reference sequence). The CDR3 totals 12 residues. Trimming cost V 0 bases and J 4 bases, with 2 bases left between them. The CDR3 sequence is CASSLENQPQHF. The CDR3 nucleotides are TGTGCCAGCAGCTTGGAGAATCAGCCCCAGCATTTT.

This clone turned up a few times. The chain is built from TRBV4-1 and TRBJ2-1; TRBD2 agrees at 12 bases. J gave up 8 bases and V 6 bases, and 5 bases lay outside the gene matches. Germline values: CDR1 MGHRA, CDR2 YSYEKL. The CDR3 totals 14 residues. The CDR3 DNA sequence: TGCGCCAGCAGTAGACTAGCGGGAGTGGATGAGCAGTTCTTC. Encoded protein: CASSRLAGVDEQFF.

The table lists this clone with a few counts. The rearrangement links TRBV7-2 to TRBJ1-2, with D tentatively TRBD1 (6 bases). The CDR3 length is 13 residues. Germline CDR1 and CDR2: SGHTA and FQGNSA. Trimming took 1 base from V and 7 from J, leaving 10 bases between them. In nucleotides, the CDR3 is TGTGCCAGCAGCTTAGACAGGGATCCTGGCTACACCTTC. Protein product: CASSLDRDPGYTF.

This clone has at least ten counts. J is TRBJ2-1 and V is TRBV10-3; 10 positions match TRBD1. This CDR3 has 14 residues. V trimming: 9 bases; J trimming: 4 bases; junction bases outside the gene matches: 6. Germline V gene sequence: CDR1 ENHRY, CDR2 SYGVKD. The CDR3, as DNA: TGTGCCATAAGCGGGACAGGGGCATACAATGAGCAGTTCTTC. Protein product: CAISGTGAYNEQFF.

V gene TRBV7-2 combines with J gene TRBJ2-3; perhaps TRBD2 as D (7 bases). The CDR3 loop spans 17 amino acids. Trimming pared 0 bases from V and 0 bases from J, leaving 13 bases between. The germline V gene encodes CDR1 SGHTA and CDR2 FQGNSA. CDR3: CASSLAGARGSTDTQYF. The CDR3 coding sequence is TGTGCCAGCAGCTTAGCGGGGGCGCGGGGGAGCACAGATACGCAGTATTTT.

This clone was found a few times. The chain links TRBV5-4 to TRBJ2-1; D tentatively reads TRBD1 or TRBD2 (5 bases each). V lost 2 bases and J 2 bases, leaving 14 bases between the germline ends. This CDR3 contains 16 residues. Germline CDR1 reads SGHNT; CDR2 reads YYREEE (reference sequence). The CDR3 coding sequence is TGTGCCAGCAGCTTAGTAGGGGACGGAACCTACAATGAGCAGTTCTTC. It codes for CASSLVGDGTYNEQFF.

This clone was counted only a few times. The rearrangement links TRBV4-3 to TRBJ2-3; D is uncertain. The CDR3 sequence is 15 residues long. Germline CDR1 LGHNA, CDR2 YSLEER. V was shortened by 0 bases and J by 4 bases, with 11 bases between the two germline ends. The CDR3 sequence: CASSQEGLAADTQYF. The CDR3 nucleotides are TGCGCCAGCAGCCAAGAGGGCCTCGCGGCAGATACGCAGTATTTT.

CDR3 loop: CSVEGRTSGRFEQYF. The CDR3 DNA reads TGCAGCGTTGAAGGCCGGACTAGCGGGAGATTTGAGCAGTACTTC. V usage is TRBV29-1 and J usage is TRBJ2-5, with TRBD2 identical over 13 bases. Germline CDR1 is SQVTM and CDR2 is ANQGSEA. The CDR3 is 15 residues long. V was clipped by 1 base and J by 11 bases; unmatched bases: 10.

This clone was detected only a few times. The chain has TRBV7-9 and TRBJ2-3, with TRBD1 matching over 8 bases. The CDR3 sequence is 13 residues long. J lost 8 bases, V lost 5 bases, and 6 bases had no gene match. Looked up from germline, CDR1 is SEHNR and CDR2 is FQNEAQ (reference sequence). The CDR3 protein is CASSNLQGGTQYF. The CDR3 coding sequence is TGTGCCAGCAGCAACTTACAGGGGGGTACGCAGTATTTT.

The chain employs TRBV4-3 and TRBJ1-1; no definite D call. This CDR3 has 15 residues. Per the germline V gene, CDR1 is LGHNA and CDR2 is YSLEER. The ends were cut back, 0 bases at V and 6 bases at J, with 14 bases in the middle. CDR3 residues: CASSQEGMGSAEAFF. In DNA, the CDR3 is TGCGCCAGCAGCCAAGAGGGGATGGGTTCAGCTGAAGCTTTCTTT.

The sample holds a few counts of this clone. The V and J genes are TRBV6-6 and TRBJ2-1; D possibly corresponds to TRBD2 (5 bases). Germline V gives CDR1 MNHNY, CDR2 SVGAGI (reference sequence). V lost 5 bases and J lost 8, with 16 bases in between. This CDR3 comprises 14 residues. The CDR3 here is CASSLLRSGDEQFF. Here the CDR3 DNA reads TGTGCCAGCAGTCTATTAAGGAGCGGAGATGAGCAGTTCTTC.

This clone has just a few counts. The CDR3 loop is CASSLGAVSYNEQFF. The CDR3 nucleotides are TGTGCCAGCAGCTTAGGCGCAGTCTCCTACAATGAGCAGTTCTTC. This chain joins TRBV7-6 and TRBJ2-1, with unresolved D. Germline CDR1 SGHVS, CDR2 FNYEAQ. The CDR3 contains 15 residues. Trimming shortened V by 1 base and J by 0 bases, and 7 bases separated the two germline ends.

This clone turned up a few times. The chain joins TRBV6-5 to TRBJ1-1; TRBD1 agrees at 7 bases. Germline V gene lookup returns CDR1 MNHEY and CDR2 SVGAGI. V dropped 5 bases and J dropped 7; count of bases not matched to a gene: 7. The CDR3 has 13 residues. CDR3 protein: CASSPNRGYEAFF. As DNA, the CDR3 is TGTGCCAGCAGTCCGAACAGGGGTTATGAAGCTTTCTTT.

This clone has more than one count but fewer than ten. The rearrangement links TRBV7-8 to TRBJ2-1; D remains unclear. V lost 1 base to trimming and J lost 4 bases, with 8 bases between them. CDR3 size: 14 residues. CDR1 and CDR2 (germline): SGHVS, FQNEAQ. CDR3 DNA: TGTGCCAGCAGCTTAGGGCACGATTACAATGAGCAGTTCTTC. Residues: CASSLGHDYNEQFF.

This rearrangement joins TRBV7-8 to TRBJ2-3, with 10 positions matching TRBD2. The CDR3 runs 15 residues. Germline CDR1 SGHVS, CDR2 FQNEAQ. V dropped 5 bases and J dropped 6; count of bases not matched to a gene: 8. The CDR3 coding sequence is TGTGCCAGCAGCCCTAGCGGGAGCGCTCGGGATACGCAGTATTTT. It specifies CASSPSGSARDTQYF.